This T cell receptor beta chain was profiled in a study of OX40 agonist ivuxolimab in advanced cancers. At the level of the study: While on treatment, patients had intravenous ivuxolimab at 0.01 to 10 mg/kg every 2 weeks.

This clone was observed a handful of times. Antigen unknown. Trimming cost V 1 base and J 3 bases, with 14 bases left between them. From germline, CDR1 is SGHKS and CDR2 YYEKEE (reference sequence). The CDR3 totals 16 residues. Method: immunoSEQ multiplex PCR; TCRdb's copy keeps in-frame clones and lacks some. The repertoire consists of 30,000 to 35,000 clones, with roughly 85% occurring once and the leading ten covering 2.6%. Study outcomes and limitations: By week 6 at 0.1 to 3.0 mg/kg, blood CD4+ and CD8+ T cells had expanded clonally.

The material sequenced was CD4+ or CD8+ T cells sorted from blood, taken in a trial of the OX40 agonist ivuxolimab. The rearrangement uses TRBV5-5 and TRBJ1-5; D gene ambiguous. This receptor was obtained from an adult with an advanced solid tumor such as melanoma, head and neck, liver or kidney cancer. The CDR3 sequence: CASSLIPGEANQPQHF. Here the CDR3 DNA reads TGTGCCAGCAGCTTGATTCCGGGAGAGGCCAATCAGCCCCAGCATTTT.